This T cell receptor (beta chain) came from a study of T cells in Graves' hyperthyroidism and ophthalmopathy. V shed 0 bases and J shed 5 bases, with 14 bases lying between them. Looked up from germline, CDR1 is SGDLS and CDR2 is YYNGEE. This CDR3 has 15 amino acids. Study-wide results and caveats: Most thyroid clonotypes expanded above 0.001 were also detected in blood.

The investigators amplified TCR beta CDR3 regions from RNA transcripts. Initially, a first-round RT-PCR of the TCR CDR3 employed the HTBI primer set. From the multiplex PCR reads, TCRdb called clonotypes with MiXCR, one entry per CDR3 protein. The sample records around 490,000 distinct CDR3 sequences, 20% being singletons. To note about this clonotype: Its antigen is not known.

J is TRBJ2-5 and V is TRBV9, with D unresolved. The sample consisted of blood. This sequence originates from a man aged 35 to 55 with Graves' ophthalmopathy. As DNA, the CDR3 is TGTGCCAGCAGCGTAGGCGGCGGCCCGGTGGAGACCCAGTACTTC. It encodes CASSVGGGPVETQYF.